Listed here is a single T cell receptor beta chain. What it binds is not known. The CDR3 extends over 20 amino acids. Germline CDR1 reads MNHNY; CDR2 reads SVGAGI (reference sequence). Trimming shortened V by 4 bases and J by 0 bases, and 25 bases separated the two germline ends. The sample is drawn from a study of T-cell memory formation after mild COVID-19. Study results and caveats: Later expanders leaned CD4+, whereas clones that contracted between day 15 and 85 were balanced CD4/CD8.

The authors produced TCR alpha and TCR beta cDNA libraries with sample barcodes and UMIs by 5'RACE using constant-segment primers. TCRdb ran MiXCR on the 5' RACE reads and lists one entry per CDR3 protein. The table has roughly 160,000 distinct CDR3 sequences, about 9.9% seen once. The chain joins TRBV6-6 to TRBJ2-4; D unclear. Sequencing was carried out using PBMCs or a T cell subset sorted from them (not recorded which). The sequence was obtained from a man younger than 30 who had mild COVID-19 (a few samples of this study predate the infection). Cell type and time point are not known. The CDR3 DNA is TGTGCCAGCAGTTCCGCCTTAGGACGGGCAGCTCCGTTAGCCAAAAACATTCAGTACTTC. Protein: CASSSALGRAAPLAKNIQYF.